This T cell receptor beta chain was documented in a study of T-cell reconstitution after alpha-beta-depleted transplantation in children. Study-level results: Several hundred rapidly expanded clones from non-depleted graft cells reportedly supplied alpha-beta T cells about two months post-transplant. Surviving recipient T cells and thymic progenitors produced the high day-60 TCRbeta diversity seen in some patients. T-cell numbers and diversity, one year after transplant, stemmed largely from T cells that were newly produced.

The length of the CDR3 is 16 residues. Trimming removed 1 base at V and 1 base at J, with 12 bases between. As it was prepared, the TCRbeta library received unique molecular identifiers. TCRdb re-analysed the PCR reads in MiXCR, keeping a single row per CDR3 protein. The data contain approximately 400,000 distinct CDR3 sequences, 16% of them singletons. The table lists this clonotype with a few counts. Its matching antigen is unknown. The J gene is TRBJ2-3, the V gene TRBV12-3 or TRBV12-4; tentatively, D is TRBD1 or TRBD2 (5 bases each). The origin of this receptor is a boy in the first two years of life who had a stem cell transplant for Wiskott-Aldrich syndrome, so the T cells may come from the graft donor. The sequenced sample was PBMCs, mostly from graft donor cells, obtained 360 days after TCRalphabeta/CD19-depleted stem cell transplant. The CDR3 nucleotides are TGTGCCAGCAGTTTAGATGCAGAGGGACGCACAGATACGCAGTATTTT. Protein product: CASSLDAEGRTDTQYF.